One sample yielded the 25 T cell receptor beta chains listed below, sequenced in a study of T cells after yellow fever vaccination. TCRdb re-called the 5' RACE reads through MiXCR, storing one row per CDR3 protein. The data hold 120,000 to 150,000 distinct CDR3 sequences, with about 8% observed a single time. The sequencing used CD4+ T cells sorted from PBMCs, collected 5 days after the yellow fever booster vaccination. The source is a man aged 25-45 years who received the YFV17D yellow fever vaccine.

This clonotype was seen at least ten times. The J gene is TRBJ2-4, the V gene TRBV7-8, with 9 bases identical to TRBD2. The CDR3 totals 19 residues. V shed 1 base and J 8 bases; nucleotides not matched to a gene: 18. The germline CDR1 and CDR2 sequences are SGHVS and FQNEAQ. The CDR3 loop reads CASSLVGLVGASGIYIQYF. Written as DNA, the CDR3 is TGTGCCAGCAGCTTAGTGGGTCTTGTGGGGGCTAGCGGGATCTACATTCAGTACTTC.

This clonotype showed up many times. The chain recombines TRBV28 with TRBJ2-7, with 8 bases identical to TRBD1. The J segment lost 0 bases and the V segment lost 5 bases, leaving 0 bases of the junction unmatched. Germline V gene data show CDR1 as MDHEN and CDR2 as SYDVKM. The CDR3 has 13 residues. The chain's CDR3 is CASSQGASYEQYF. DNA of the CDR3: TGTGCCAGCAGTCAGGGGGCCTCCTACGAGCAGTACTTC.

In this sample, this clonotype turned up many times. The chain carries TRBV27 and TRBJ2-2; weak D call: TRBD2 (6 bases). With 4 bases removed from V and 4 bases from J, the gap between germline ends came to 13 bases. The CDR3 spans 15 residues. Germline V gene lookup returns CDR1 MNHEY and CDR2 SMNVEV (reference sequence). Here the CDR3 DNA reads TGTGCCAGCAGTTCACCGGGAGCGGGCACCGGGGAGCTGTTTTTT. Protein product: CASSSPGAGTGELFF.

This clonotype was counted ten times or more. The J gene is TRBJ2-4, the V gene TRBV6-2 or TRBV6-3; 7 nucleotides agree with TRBD2. This CDR3 comprises 15 residues. J lost 9 bases, V lost 6 bases, and 14 bases had no gene match. Per germline, CDR1 MNHEY and CDR2 SVGEGT. The CDR3 nucleotides read TGTGCCAGCAGAGTTGTAGCGGGTGGAACGGGCATTCAGTACTTC. Translation gives CASRVVAGGTGIQYF.

This clonotype has at least ten counts. The chain employs TRBV9 and TRBJ2-5; 7 nucleotides line up with TRBD2. Germline CDR1 is SGDLS and CDR2 is YYNGEE. The V and J ends lost 2 bases and 5 bases, in that order; junction bases with no gene match: 12. The CDR3 is 16 residues long. CDR3 nucleotides: TGTGCCAGCAGCGTCTCCGGGACCCGAGCGGGGGAGACCCAGTACTTC. Translating gives CASSVSGTRAGETQYF.

This clonotype was counted many times. J is TRBJ1-2 and V is TRBV7-9, with D possibly being TRBD1 (6 bases). The CDR3 runs 12 residues. Trimming took off 3 bases at V and 4 bases at J, with 6 bases between the two ends. Germline CDR1 reads SEHNR; CDR2 reads FQNEAQ (reference sequence). The chain's CDR3 is CASSLTGYGYTF. Here the CDR3 DNA reads TGTGCCAGCAGCTTGACAGGCTATGGCTACACCTTC.

The table lists this clonotype with many counts. CDR3 residues: CASTLSGASDTQYF. The CDR3 coding sequence is TGTGCCAGCACCCTCTCGGGGGCTTCAGATACGCAGTATTTT. This sequence joins TRBV27 and TRBJ2-3; the D gene could be TRBD1 or TRBD2 (6 bases each). The CDR3 is made up of 14 amino acids. Trimming left V 7 bases short and J 4 bases short, with 15 bases between. Germline CDR1 and CDR2: MNHEY and SMNVEV (reference sequence).

In its sample, this clonotype was seen many times. This chain uses TRBV4-1 with TRBJ2-4; D gene ambiguous. Per germline, CDR1 MGHRA and CDR2 YSYEKL. Trimming took 5 bases from V and 0 from J, leaving 11 bases between them. CDR3 size: 15 residues. This chain's CDR3 is CASSYDGLAKNIQYF. As DNA, the CDR3 is TGCGCCAGCAGCTACGACGGGCTAGCCAAAAACATTCAGTACTTC.

This clonotype was seen repeatedly, ten times or more. The V call is TRBV12-3 or TRBV12-4, the J call TRBJ1-5; D is uncertain. Trimming took off 3 bases at V and 2 bases at J, with 5 bases between the two ends. The CDR3 loop spans 13 amino acids. The CDR3 nucleotides are TGTGCCAGCAGTTTCGGGGGCAATCAGCCCCAGCATTTT. Residues: CASSFGGNQPQHF.

This clonotype was observed many times. The V gene is TRBV7-3, the J gene TRBJ2-3; a possible D gene is TRBD1 (5 bases). With 1 base removed from V and 4 bases from J, the gap between germline ends came to 9 bases. CDR1 is SGHTA, CDR2 FQGTGA, per germline. The CDR3 totals 14 residues. CDR3 in amino acids: CASSLMGPPDTQYF. As DNA, the CDR3 is TGTGCCAGCAGCTTAATGGGGCCGCCAGATACGCAGTATTTT.

This clonotype was observed many times. J is TRBJ2-7 and V is TRBV7-2; TRBD2 matches 8 bases. The CDR3 length is 17 residues. The J segment lost 3 bases and the V segment lost 5 bases, leaving 15 bases of the junction unmatched. Germline lookup yields CDR1 SGHTA and CDR2 FQGNSA. In DNA, the CDR3 is TGTGCCAGCAGCGGGGCGACTAGCGCCCGGAGCTTCTACGAGCAGTACTTC. Its protein product is CASSGATSARSFYEQYF.

The chain is built from TRBV7-9 and TRBJ2-7; D is unclear. Germline CDR1 is SEHNR and CDR2 is FQNEAQ (reference sequence). The CDR3 consists of 14 residues. Trimming shortened V by 5 bases and J by 1 base, and 12 bases separated the two germline ends. This chain's CDR3 is CASSVSGVSYEQYF. Here the CDR3 DNA reads TGTGCCAGCAGCGTAAGTGGGGTATCCTACGAGCAGTACTTC.

The table lists this clonotype with many counts. The J gene is TRBJ2-5, the V gene TRBV9; D is unclear. Germline CDR1 reads SGDLS; CDR2 reads YYNGEE. CDR3 length: 14 amino acids. V gave up 0 bases and J gave up 4 bases, with 10 bases separating them. CDR3 sequence reads: CASSVGQRSETQYF. The CDR3 bases are TGTGCCAGCAGCGTAGGGCAACGATCAGAGACCCAGTACTTC.

This clonotype has only a few counts. The rearrangement links TRBV20-1 to TRBJ2-5, with D unclear. The CDR3 is 11 residues long. The V end lost 7 bases, the J end lost 1 base, and 7 bases lay between the germline ends. Germline-derived CDR1 and CDR2 are DFQATT and SNEGSKA (reference sequence). The CDR3 nucleotides are TGCAGTGTGGCAGGCCAAGAGACCCAGTACTTC. Translating gives CSVAGQETQYF.

The chain couples TRBV20-1 to TRBJ1-6, with a possible D match to TRBD1 (5 bases). The CDR3 is 13 amino acids. Trimming took off 8 bases at V and 7 bases at J, with 15 bases between the two ends. CDR1 DFQATT and CDR2 SNEGSKA come from the germline V gene (reference sequence). CDR3 sequence: CSYKEGLNSPLHF. In nucleotides, the CDR3 is TGCAGTTATAAGGAGGGACTCAATTCACCCCTCCACTTT.

This clonotype showed up many times. The chain employs TRBV6-2 or TRBV6-3 and TRBJ2-7; D is ambiguous. Germline V gene sequence: CDR1 MNHEY, CDR2 SVGEGT. The CDR3 sequence is 11 residues long. Trimming cost V 8 bases and J 6 bases, with 11 bases left between them. The CDR3 region has the DNA TGTGCCAGCCACTCCGCGGTCGAGCAGTACTTC. Protein: CASHSAVEQYF.

This clonotype was seen at least ten times. The chain recombines TRBV5-1 with TRBJ2-3; perhaps TRBD2 as D (7 bases). This CDR3 region has 16 residues. Per germline, CDR1 SGHRS and CDR2 YFSETQ. Trimming shortened V by 4 bases and J by 1 base, and 16 bases separated the two germline ends. CDR3 DNA sequence: TGCGCCAGCAGCGGCGGGGGCGGGAGTGGCACAGATACGCAGTATTTT. Residues: CASSGGGGSGTDTQYF.

The sample holds many counts of this clonotype. This chain uses TRBV12-3 or TRBV12-4 with TRBJ2-3, with 7 nucleotides matching TRBD2. The V segment lost 5 bases and the J segment 11 bases; nucleotides outside the gene matches: 10. CDR3 length equals 13 residues. The CDR3 is CASSPTSAPLQYF. The CDR3 DNA is TGTGCCAGCAGTCCCACTAGCGCCCCATTGCAGTATTTT.

This clonotype was picked up many times. V is TRBV7-3 and J is TRBJ2-7, with a possible D match to TRBD2 (6 bases). V was pared by 1 base and J by 6 bases, with 7 bases between. The CDR3 is 12 residues long. The V gene's germline CDR1 is SGHTA and CDR2 FQGTGA. This CDR3 is CASSLMRGEQYF. The CDR3 DNA sequence: TGTGCCAGCAGCTTAATGCGGGGCGAGCAGTACTTC.

This clonotype has only a few counts. The chain carries TRBV19 and TRBJ1-1, with D possibly TRBD1 on 5 matching bases. The CDR3 extends over 13 amino acids. Germline V lookup: CDR1 LNHDA, CDR2 SQIVND (reference sequence). V was shortened by 7 bases and J by 5 bases, with 14 bases between the two germline ends. This chain's CDR3 is CASTPPQGTEAFF. The DNA of the CDR3 is TGTGCCAGTACACCCCCGCAGGGAACTGAAGCTTTCTTT.

In its sample, this clonotype was seen many times. V and J are TRBV7-6 and TRBJ2-5; 15 bases align to TRBD2. Germline lookup yields CDR1 SGHVS and CDR2 FNYEAQ. The CDR3 runs to 19 residues. V gave up 4 bases and J gave up 5 bases; unmatched junction bases: 14. The CDR3 nucleotides read TGTGCCAGCAGCTACCCGGTTGGGACTAGCGGGAGGAATCCCGAGACCCAGTACTTC. It codes for CASSYPVGTSGRNPETQYF.

The V gene is TRBV29-1, the J gene TRBJ2-2; D remains unclear. The germline CDR1 and CDR2 sequences are SQVTM and ANQGSEA. The CDR3 sequence is 11 residues long. V lost 4 bases and J 5 bases, leaving 5 bases between the germline ends. The CDR3 nucleotides read TGCAGCGTTGGGGGTACCGGGGAGCTGTTTTTT. Protein product: CSVGGTGELFF.

The rearrangement joins TRBV12-3 or TRBV12-4 to TRBJ2-1; the match to TRBD1 covers 8 bases. The CDR3 extends over 16 amino acids. The V gene end was trimmed by 3 bases and the J gene end by 11 bases; junction bases not matched to a gene: 15. CDR3 sequence reads: CASSLFFGTGPPKQFF. The CDR3 nucleotides read TGTGCCAGCAGTTTGTTCTTTGGGACAGGACCACCGAAGCAGTTCTTC.

This clonotype has a count of ten or more. The V and J genes are TRBV29-1 and TRBJ2-7; D not resolved. Germline CDR1 and CDR2: SQVTM and ANQGSEA. Trimming took 2 bases from V and 1 from J, leaving 9 bases between them. The CDR3 is made up of 13 amino acids. CDR3 sequence (DNA): TGCAGCGTTGAACCGAAAGGGTCCTACGAGCAGTACTTC. Protein product: CSVEPKGSYEQYF.

There are many counts of this clonotype. This chain uses TRBV10-1 with TRBJ2-1; D gene uncertain. Per germline, CDR1 WNHNN and CDR2 SYGVQD (reference sequence). The ends were cut back, 8 bases at V and 9 bases at J, with 11 bases in the middle. The CDR3 has 11 amino acids. CDR3 nucleotides: TGCGCCAGCTCGACGACGGGTGAGCAGTTCTTC. As protein: CASSTTGEQFF.